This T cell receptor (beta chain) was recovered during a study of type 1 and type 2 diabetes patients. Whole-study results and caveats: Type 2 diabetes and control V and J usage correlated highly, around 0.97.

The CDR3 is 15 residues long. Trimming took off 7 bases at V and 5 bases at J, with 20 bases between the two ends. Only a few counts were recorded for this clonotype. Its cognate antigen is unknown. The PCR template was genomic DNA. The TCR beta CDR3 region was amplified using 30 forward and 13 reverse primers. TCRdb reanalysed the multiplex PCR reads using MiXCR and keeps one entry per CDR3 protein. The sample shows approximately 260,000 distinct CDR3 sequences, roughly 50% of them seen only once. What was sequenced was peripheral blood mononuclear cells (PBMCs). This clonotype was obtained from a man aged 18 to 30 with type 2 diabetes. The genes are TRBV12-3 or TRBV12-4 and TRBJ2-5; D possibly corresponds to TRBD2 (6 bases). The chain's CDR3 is CASTPEGSGRETQYF. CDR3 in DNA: TGTGCCAGCACCCCGGAGGGATCAGGCCGGGAGACCCAGTACTTC.